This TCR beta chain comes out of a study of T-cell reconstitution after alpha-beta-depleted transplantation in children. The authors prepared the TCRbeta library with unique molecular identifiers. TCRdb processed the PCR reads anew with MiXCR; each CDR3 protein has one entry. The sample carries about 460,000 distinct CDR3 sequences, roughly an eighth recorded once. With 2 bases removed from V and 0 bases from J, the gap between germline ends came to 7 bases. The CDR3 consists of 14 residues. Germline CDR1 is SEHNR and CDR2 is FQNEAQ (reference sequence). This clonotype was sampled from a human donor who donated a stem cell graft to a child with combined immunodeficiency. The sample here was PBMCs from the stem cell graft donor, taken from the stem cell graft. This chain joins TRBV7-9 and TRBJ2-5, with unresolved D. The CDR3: CASSLLPNQETQYF. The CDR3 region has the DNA TGTGCCAGCAGCTTATTGCCTAACCAAGAGACCCAGTACTTC.